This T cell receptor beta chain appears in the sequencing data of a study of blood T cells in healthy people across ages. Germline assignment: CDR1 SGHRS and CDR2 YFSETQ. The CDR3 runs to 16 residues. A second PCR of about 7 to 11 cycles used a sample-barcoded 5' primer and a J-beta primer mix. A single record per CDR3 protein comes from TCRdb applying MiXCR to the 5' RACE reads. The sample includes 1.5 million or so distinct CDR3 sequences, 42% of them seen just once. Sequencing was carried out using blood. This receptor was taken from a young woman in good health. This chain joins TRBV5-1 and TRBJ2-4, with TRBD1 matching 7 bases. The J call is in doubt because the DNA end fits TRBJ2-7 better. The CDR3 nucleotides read TGCGCCAGCAGCGCCACCCCGGGACAGAAGACCTACGAGCAGTACTTC. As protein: CASSATPGQKTYEQYF.